The present TCR beta chain was sequenced within a study of beta chain features in type 1 diabetes. Regarding the study as a whole: The VDJ junctions of type 1 diabetes patients carried fewer insertions and more deletions.

A heparinised blood draw that averaged roughly 100 mL was obtained once from each donor. Sorted populations were all over 95% pure. This clone has only a few counts. Antigen unknown. As every portion of the isolated RNA was reverse transcribed, the sequencing read expressed TCRB transcripts. Method: immunoSEQ multiplex PCR; TCRdb's copy keeps in-frame clones and lacks some. The sample has about 900,000 clones; 15% to 20% are singletons. The clonotype comes from a woman aged 18-29 years in good health. The sample comprised naive CD4+ T cells from blood.

In DNA form, the CDR3 reads TGTGCCAGCAGTCTCGCGACAGGTCGAGCTTCCTACGAGCAGTACTTC. Amino acids: CASSLATGRASYEQYF. This chain joins TRBV27 and TRBJ2-7; a possible D gene is TRBD1 (6 bases). The CDR3 contains 16 residues. Germline V gives CDR1 MNHEY, CDR2 SMNVEV (reference sequence). V dropped 5 bases and J dropped 1 base, with 18 bases sitting between them.